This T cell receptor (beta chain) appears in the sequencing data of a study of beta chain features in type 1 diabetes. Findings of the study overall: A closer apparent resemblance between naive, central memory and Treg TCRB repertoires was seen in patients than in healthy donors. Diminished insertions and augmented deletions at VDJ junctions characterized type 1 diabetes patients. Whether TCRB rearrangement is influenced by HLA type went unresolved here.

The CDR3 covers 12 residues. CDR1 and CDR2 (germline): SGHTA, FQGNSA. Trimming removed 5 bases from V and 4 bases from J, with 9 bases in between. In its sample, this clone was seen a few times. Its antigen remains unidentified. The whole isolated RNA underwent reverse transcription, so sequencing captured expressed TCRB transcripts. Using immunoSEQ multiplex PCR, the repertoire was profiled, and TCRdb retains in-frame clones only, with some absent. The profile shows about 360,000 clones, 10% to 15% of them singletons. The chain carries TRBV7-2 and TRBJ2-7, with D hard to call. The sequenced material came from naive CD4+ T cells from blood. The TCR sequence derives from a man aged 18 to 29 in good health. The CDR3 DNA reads TGTGCCAGCAGCCCCGATCGGTACGAGCAGTACTTC. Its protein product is CASSPDRYEQYF.